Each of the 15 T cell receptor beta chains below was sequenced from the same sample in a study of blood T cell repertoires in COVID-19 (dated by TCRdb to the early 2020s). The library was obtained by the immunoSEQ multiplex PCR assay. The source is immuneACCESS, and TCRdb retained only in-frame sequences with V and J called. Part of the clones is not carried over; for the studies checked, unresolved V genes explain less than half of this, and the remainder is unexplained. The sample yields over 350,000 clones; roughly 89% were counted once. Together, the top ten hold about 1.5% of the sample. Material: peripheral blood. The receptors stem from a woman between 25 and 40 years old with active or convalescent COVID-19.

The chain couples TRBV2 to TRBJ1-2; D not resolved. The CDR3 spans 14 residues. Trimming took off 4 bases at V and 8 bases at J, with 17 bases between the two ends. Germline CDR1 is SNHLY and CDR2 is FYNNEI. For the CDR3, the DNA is TGTGCCAGCAGTGTTGGCACACTTATGCGGGGCTACACCTTC. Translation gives CASSVGTLMRGYTF.

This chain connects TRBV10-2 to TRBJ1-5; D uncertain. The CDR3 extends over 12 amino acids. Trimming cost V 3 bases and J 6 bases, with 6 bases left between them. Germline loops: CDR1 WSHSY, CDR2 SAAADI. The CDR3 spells CASSEPGQPQHF. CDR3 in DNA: TGCGCCAGCAGTGAACCGGGTCAGCCCCAGCATTTT.

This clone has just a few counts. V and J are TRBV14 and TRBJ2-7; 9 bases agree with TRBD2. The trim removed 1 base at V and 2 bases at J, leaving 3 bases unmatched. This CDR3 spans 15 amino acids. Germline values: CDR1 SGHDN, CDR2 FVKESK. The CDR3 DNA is TGTGCCAGCAGCCAAGTAGCGGGGGTTCCCTACGAGCAGTACTTC. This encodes CASSQVAGVPYEQYF.

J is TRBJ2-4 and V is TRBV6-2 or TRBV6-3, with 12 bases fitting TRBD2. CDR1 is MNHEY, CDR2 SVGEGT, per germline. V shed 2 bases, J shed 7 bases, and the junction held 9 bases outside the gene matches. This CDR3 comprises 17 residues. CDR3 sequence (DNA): TGTGCCAGCAGTTACCCTATAGGACTAGCGGGATCGAACATTCAGTACTTC. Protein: CASSYPIGLAGSNIQYF.

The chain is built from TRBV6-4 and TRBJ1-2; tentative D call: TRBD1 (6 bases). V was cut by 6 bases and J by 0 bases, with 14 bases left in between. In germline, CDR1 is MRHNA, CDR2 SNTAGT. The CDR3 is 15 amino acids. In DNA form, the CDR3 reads TGTGCCAGCAGGCAGGGGCCGTTGGCTAACTATGGCTACACCTTC. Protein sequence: CASRQGPLANYGYTF.

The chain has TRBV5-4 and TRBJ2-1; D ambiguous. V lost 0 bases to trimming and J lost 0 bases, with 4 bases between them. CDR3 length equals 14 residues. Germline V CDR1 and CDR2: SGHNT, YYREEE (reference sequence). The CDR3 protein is CASSLASSYNEQFF. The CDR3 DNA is TGTGCCAGCAGCTTGGCCTCCTCCTACAATGAGCAGTTCTTC. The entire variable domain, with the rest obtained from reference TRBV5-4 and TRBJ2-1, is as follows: ETGVTQSPTHLIKTRGQQVTLRCSSQSGHNTVSWYQQALGQGPQFIFQYYREEENGRGNFPPRFSGLQFPNYSSELNVNALELDDSALYLCASSLASSYNEQFFGPGTRLTVL.

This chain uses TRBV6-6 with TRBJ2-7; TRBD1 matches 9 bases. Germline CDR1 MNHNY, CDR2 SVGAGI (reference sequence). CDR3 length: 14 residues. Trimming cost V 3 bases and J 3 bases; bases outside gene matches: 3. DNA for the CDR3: TGTGCCAGCAGTTATGGACAGGGGAACTACGAGCAGTACTTC. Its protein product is CASSYGQGNYEQYF.

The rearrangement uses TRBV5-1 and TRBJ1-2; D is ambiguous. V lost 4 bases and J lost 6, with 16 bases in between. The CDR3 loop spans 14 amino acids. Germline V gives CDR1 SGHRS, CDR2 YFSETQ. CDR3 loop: CASSLGEGFNGYTF. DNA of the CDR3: TGCGCCAGCAGCCTGGGAGAGGGTTTCAATGGCTACACCTTC.

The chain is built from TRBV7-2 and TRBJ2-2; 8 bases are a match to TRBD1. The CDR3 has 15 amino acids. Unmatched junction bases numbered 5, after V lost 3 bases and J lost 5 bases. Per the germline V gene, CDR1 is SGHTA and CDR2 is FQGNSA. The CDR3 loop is CASSFTGGTTGELFF. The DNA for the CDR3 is TGTGCCAGCAGCTTTACAGGGGGTACAACCGGGGAGCTGTTTTTT.

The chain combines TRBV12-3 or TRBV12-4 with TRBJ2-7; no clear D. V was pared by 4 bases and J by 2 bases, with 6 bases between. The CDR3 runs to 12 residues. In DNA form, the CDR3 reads TGTGCCAGCAGTTATATAGCCTACGAGCAGTACTTC. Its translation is CASSYIAYEQYF.

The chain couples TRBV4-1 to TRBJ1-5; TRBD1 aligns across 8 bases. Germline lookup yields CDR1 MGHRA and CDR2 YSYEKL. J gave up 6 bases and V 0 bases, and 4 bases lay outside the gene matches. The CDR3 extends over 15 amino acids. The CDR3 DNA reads TGCGCCAGCAGCCAAGATGGCAGGGGGCCTCAGCCCCAGCATTTT. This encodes CASSQDGRGPQPQHF.

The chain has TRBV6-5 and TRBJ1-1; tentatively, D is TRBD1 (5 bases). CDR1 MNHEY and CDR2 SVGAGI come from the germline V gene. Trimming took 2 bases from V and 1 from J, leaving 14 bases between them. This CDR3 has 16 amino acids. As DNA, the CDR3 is TGTGCCAGCAGTTACGGGGGGAGGGGTCCGAACACTGAAGCTTTCTTT. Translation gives CASSYGGRGPNTEAFF.

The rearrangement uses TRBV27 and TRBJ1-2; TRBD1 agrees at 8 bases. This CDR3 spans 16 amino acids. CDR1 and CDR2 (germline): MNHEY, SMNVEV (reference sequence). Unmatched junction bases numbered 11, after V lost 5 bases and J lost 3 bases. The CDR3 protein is CASSPNPTGAYYGYTF. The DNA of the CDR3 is TGTGCCAGCAGTCCAAATCCGACAGGGGCCTACTATGGCTACACCTTC.

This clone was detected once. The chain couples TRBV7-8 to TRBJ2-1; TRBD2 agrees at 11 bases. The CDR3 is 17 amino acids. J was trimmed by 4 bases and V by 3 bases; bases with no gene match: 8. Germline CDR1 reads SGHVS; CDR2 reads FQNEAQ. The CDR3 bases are TGTGCCAGCAGCTTTAGCTCGGGGACTAGCGGATACAATGAGCAGTTCTTC. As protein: CASSFSSGTSGYNEQFF.

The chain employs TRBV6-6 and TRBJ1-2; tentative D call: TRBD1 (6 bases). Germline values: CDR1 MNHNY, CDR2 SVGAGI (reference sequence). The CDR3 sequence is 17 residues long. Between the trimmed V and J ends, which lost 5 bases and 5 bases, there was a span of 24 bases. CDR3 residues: CASSPRQGTREGYGYTF. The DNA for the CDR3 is TGTGCCAGCAGTCCGAGGCAGGGGACAAGGGAAGGGTATGGCTACACCTTC.